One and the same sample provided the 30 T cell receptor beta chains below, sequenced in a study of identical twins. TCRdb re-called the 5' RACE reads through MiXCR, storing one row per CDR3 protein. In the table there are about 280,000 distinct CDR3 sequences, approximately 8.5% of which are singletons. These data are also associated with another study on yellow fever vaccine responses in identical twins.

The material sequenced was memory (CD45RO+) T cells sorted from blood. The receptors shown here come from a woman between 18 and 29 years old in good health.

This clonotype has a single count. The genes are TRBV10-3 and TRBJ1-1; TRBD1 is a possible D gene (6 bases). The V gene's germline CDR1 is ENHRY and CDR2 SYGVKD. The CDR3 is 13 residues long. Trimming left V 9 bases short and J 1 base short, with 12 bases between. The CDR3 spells CAINDRKNTEAFF. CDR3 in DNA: TGTGCCATAAATGACAGGAAGAACACTGAAGCTTTCTTT.

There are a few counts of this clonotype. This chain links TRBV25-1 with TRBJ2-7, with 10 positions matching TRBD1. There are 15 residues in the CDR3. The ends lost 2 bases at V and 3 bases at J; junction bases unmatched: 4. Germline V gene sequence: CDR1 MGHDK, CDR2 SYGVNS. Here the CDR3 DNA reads TGTGCCAGCAGTGAAATCGGACAGGGGGGCTACGAGCAGTACTTC. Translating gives CASSEIGQGGYEQYF.

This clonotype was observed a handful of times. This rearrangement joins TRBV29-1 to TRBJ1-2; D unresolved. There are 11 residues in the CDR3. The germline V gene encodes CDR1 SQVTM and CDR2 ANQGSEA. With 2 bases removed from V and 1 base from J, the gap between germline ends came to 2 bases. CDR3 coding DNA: TGCAGCGTTGAATTTAACTATGGCTACACCTTC. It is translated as CSVEFNYGYTF.

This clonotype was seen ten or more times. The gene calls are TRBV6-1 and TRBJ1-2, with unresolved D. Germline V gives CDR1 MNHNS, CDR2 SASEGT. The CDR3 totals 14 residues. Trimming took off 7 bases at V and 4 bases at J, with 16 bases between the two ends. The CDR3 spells CASNPSGVFYGYTF. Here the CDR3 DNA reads TGTGCCAGCAACCCAAGTGGCGTTTTCTATGGCTACACCTTC.

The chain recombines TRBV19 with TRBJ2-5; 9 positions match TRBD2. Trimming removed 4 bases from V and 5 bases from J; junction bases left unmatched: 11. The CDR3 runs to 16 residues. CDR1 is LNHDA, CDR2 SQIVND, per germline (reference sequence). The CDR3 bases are TGTGCCAGTAGTACCGAAAGGGGACTAGCCTTGGAGACCCAGTACTTC. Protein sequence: CASSTERGLALETQYF.

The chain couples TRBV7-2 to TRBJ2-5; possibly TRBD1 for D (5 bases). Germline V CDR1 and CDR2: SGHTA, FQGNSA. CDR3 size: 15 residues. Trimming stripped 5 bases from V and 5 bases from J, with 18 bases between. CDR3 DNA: TGTGCCAGCAGCCTGAACTATCAGGGAACGGAGACCCAGTACTTC. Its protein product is CASSLNYQGTETQYF.

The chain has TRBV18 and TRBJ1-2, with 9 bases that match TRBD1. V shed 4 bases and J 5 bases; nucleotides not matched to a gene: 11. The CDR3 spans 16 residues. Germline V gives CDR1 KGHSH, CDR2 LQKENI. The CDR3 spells CASSQLPGQGEYGYTF. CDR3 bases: TGTGCCAGCTCACAACTCCCGGGACAGGGTGAATATGGCTACACCTTC.

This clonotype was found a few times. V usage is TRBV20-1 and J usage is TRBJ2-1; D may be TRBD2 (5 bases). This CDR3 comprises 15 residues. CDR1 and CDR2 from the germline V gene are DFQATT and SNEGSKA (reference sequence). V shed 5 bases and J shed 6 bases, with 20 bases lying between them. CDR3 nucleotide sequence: TGCAGTGCTGTTACTAGGTTGTTGTCGGTCAATGAGCAGTTCTTC. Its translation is CSAVTRLLSVNEQFF.

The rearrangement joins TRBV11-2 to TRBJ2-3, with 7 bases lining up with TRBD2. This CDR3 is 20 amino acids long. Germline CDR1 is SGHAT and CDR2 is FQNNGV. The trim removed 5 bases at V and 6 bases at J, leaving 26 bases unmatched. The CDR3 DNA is TGTGCCAGCAGCGAAGTAGTCTCCTACGCGGGAGAGGATTTTAGGGATACGCAGTATTTT. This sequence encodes CASSEVVSYAGEDFRDTQYF.

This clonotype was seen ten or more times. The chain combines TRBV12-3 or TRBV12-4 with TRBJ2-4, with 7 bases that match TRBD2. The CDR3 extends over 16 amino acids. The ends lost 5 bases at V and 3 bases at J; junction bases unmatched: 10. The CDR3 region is CASSPGGGGGKNIQYF. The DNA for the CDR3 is TGTGCCAGCAGTCCTGGGGGGGGAGGAGGCAAAAACATTCAGTACTTC.

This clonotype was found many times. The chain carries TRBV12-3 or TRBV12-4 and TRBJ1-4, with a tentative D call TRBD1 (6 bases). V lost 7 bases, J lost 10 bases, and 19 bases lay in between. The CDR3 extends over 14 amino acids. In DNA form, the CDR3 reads TGTGCCAGCACTCAGAACCGGGACAACCTAAAACTGTTTTTT. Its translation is CASTQNRDNLKLFF.

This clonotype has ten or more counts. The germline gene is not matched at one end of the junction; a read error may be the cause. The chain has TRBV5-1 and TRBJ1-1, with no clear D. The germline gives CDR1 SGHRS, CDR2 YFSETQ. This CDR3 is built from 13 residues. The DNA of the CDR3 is TGTGCCAGCAGCTTGCTGGGGAACACTGAAGCTTTCTTT. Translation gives CASSLLGNTEAFF.

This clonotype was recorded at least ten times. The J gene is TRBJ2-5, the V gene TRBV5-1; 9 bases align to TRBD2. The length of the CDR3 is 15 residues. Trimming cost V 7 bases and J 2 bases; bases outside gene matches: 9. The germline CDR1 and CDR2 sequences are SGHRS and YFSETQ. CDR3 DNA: TGCGCCAGCGGTCCCGGAGCGGGGGGTCAAGAGACCCAGTACTTC. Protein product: CASGPGAGGQETQYF.

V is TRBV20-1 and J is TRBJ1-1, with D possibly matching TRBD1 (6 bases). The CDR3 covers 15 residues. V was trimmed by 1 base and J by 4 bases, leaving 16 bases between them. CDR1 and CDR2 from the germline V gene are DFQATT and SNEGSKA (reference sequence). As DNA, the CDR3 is TGCAGTGCTAGAGGGGGGCTAGTGACAATCACTGAAGCTTTCTTT. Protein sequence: CSARGGLVTITEAFF.

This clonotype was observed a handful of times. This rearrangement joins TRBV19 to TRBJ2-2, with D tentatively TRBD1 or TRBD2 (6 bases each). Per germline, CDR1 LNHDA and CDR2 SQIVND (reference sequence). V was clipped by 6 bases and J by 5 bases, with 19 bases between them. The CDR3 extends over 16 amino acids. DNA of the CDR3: TGTGCCAGTAGGATTGGCCGTACAGGGAGGACCGGGGAGCTGTTTTTT. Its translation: CASRIGRTGRTGELFF.

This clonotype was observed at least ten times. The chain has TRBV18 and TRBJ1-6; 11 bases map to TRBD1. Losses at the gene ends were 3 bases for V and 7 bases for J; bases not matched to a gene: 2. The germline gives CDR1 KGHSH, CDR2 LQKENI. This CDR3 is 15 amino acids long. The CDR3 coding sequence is TGTGCCAGCTCACCGGGACAGGGGGAAAATTCACCCCTCCACTTT. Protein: CASSPGQGENSPLHF. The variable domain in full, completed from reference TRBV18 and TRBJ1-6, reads NAGVMQNPRHLVRRRGQEARLRCSPMKGHSHVYWYRQLPEEGLKFMVYLQKENIIDESGMPKERFSAEFPKEGPSILRIQQVVRGDSAAYFCASSPGQGENSPLHFGNGTRLTVT.

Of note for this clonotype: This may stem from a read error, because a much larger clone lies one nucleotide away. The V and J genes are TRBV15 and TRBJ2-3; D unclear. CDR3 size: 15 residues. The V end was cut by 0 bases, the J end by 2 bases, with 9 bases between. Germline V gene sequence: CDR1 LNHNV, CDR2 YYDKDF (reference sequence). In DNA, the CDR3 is TGTGCCACCAGCAGAGAGCGGCTAATCACAGATACGCAGTATTTT. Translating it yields CATSRERLITDTQYF.

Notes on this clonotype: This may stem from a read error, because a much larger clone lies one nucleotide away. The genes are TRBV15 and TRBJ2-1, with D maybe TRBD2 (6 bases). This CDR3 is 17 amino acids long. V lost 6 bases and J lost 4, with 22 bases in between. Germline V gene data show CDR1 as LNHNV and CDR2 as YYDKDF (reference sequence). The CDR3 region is CATRRTQGTGLYNEQFF. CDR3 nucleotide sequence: TGTGCCACCAGGAGAACTCAAGGGACTGGTCTTTACAATGAGCAGTTCTTC.

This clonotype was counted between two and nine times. CDR3 in DNA: TGTGCCAGCAGTGAAGGTGGGAGACAGGGGGTTGACACCATATATTTT. This codes for CASSEGGRQGVDTIYF. The chain uses TRBV25-1 and TRBJ1-3; 9 positions agree with TRBD1. V lost 2 bases to trimming and J lost 8 bases; unmatched junction nucleotides: 10. The germline V gene encodes CDR1 MGHDK and CDR2 SYGVNS. The CDR3 spans 16 residues.

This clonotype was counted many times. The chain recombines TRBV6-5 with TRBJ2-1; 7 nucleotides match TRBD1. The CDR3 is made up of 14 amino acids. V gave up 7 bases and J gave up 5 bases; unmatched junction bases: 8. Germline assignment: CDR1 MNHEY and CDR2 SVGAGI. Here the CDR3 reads CASTSGTDNNEQFF. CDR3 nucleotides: TGTGCCAGCACTTCCGGGACAGATAACAATGAGCAGTTCTTC.

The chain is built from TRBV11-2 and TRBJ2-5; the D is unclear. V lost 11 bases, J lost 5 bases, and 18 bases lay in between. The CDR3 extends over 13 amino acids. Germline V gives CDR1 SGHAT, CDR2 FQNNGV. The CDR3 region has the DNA TGTGCCTCTAGACCTGGGGTTGGTGAGACCCAGTACTTC. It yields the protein CASRPGVGETQYF.

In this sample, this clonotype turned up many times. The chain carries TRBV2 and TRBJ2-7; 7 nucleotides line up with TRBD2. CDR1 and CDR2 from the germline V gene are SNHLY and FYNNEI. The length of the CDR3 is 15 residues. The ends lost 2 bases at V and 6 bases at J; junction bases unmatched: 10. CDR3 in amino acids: CASSEFPGGTIEQYF. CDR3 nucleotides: TGTGCCAGCAGTGAATTTCCGGGAGGAACCATCGAGCAGTACTTC.

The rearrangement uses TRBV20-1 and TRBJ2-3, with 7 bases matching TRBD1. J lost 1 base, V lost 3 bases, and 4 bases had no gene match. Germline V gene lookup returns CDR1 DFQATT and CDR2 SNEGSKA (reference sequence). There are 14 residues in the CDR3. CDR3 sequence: CSASWQGGTDTQYF. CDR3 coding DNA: TGCAGTGCTAGCTGGCAGGGGGGCACAGATACGCAGTATTTT.

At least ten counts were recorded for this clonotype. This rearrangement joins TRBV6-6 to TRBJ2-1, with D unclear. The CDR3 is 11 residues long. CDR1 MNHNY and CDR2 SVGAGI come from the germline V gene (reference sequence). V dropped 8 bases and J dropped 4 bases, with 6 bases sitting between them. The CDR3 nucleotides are TGTGCCAGCGGGGTGTACAATGAGCAGTTCTTC. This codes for CASGVYNEQFF.

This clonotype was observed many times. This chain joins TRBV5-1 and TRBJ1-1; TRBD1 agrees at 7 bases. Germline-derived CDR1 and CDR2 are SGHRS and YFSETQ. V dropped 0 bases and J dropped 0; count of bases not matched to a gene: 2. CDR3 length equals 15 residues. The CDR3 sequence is CASSLVQGVNTEAFF. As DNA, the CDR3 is TGCGCCAGCAGCTTGGTTCAGGGGGTGAACACTGAAGCTTTCTTT.

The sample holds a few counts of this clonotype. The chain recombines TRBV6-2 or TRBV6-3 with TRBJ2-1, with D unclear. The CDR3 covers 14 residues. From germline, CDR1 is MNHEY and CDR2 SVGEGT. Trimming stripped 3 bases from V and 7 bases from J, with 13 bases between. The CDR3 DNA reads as TGTGCCAGCAGTTATATGGGGATACGGAATGAGCAGTTCTTC. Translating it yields CASSYMGIRNEQFF.

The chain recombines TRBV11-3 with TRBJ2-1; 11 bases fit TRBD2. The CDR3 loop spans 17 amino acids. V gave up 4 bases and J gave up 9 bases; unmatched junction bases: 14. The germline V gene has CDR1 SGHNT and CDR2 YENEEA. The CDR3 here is CASSSGTGSGRAVEQFF. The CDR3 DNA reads TGTGCCAGCAGCTCGGGTACGGGTAGCGGGAGGGCCGTTGAGCAGTTCTTC.

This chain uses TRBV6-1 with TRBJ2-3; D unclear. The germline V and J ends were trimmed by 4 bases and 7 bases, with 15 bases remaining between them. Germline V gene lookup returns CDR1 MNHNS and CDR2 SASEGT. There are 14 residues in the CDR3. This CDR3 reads CASSVGTVAHTQYF. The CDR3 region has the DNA TGTGCCAGCAGTGTGGGAACGGTGGCTCATACGCAGTATTTT.

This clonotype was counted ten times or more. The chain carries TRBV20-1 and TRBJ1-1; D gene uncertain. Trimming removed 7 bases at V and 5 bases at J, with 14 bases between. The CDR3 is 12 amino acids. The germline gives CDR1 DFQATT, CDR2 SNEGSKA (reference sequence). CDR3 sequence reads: CSVGGEVTEAFF. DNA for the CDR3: TGCAGTGTAGGCGGTGAGGTGACTGAAGCTTTCTTT.

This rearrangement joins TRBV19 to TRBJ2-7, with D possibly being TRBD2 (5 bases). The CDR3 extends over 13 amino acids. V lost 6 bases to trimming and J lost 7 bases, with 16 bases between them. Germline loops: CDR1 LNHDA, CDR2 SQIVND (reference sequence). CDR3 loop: CASRQDFRGEQYF. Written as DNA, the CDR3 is TGTGCCAGTAGGCAGGATTTTAGAGGGGAGCAGTACTTC.